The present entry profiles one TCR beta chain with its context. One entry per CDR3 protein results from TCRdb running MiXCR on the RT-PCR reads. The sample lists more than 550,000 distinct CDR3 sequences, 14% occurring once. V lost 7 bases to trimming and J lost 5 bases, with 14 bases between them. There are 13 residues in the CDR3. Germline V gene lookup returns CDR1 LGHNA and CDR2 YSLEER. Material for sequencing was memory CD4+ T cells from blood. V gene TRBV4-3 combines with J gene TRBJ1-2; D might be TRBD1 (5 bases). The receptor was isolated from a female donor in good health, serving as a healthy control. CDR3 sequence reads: CASTGDSWYGYTF. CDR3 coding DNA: TGCGCCAGCACCGGAGACAGTTGGTATGGCTACACCTTC.